The rows below give T cell receptor beta chains drawn from one sample of a study of T cell repertoires in cytomegalovirus infection. TCRdb called the reads again in MiXCR, with one record for every CDR3 protein. The sample comprises about 220,000 distinct CDR3 sequences, 35% to 40% of which are singletons, and approximately 60% rests with the top ten. Antigens for these TCRs are unknown. Here the sequenced sample was CD8+ T cells from cultured PBMCs, taken from culture after CMV antigen stimulation. The receptor source for this set is a human donor in good health (CMV status not recorded). Some clones in this sample may be carry-over from other donors' samples. Both conserved end residues are part of each CDR3. Fields, in order: J gene, V gene, clone size, D gene, CDR3 DNA, CDR3 protein. A D gene is named only where the DNA matches it firmly. Only part of the rows carry a size: once, few, many, or a class if the clone is expanded.

>TRBJ2-3|TRBV4-2|-|TRBD2
TGTGCCAGCAGCCATCTCTGGACTAGCGGGAGCGTAGATACGCAGTATTTT
CASSHLWTSGSVDTQYF
>TRBJ1-2|TRBV7-2|many|TRBD1
TGTGCCAGCAGCTTTTCAGGGGGCCCGATGTATGGCTACACCTTC
CASSFSGGPMYGYTF
>TRBJ2-7|TRBV27|-|TRBD2
TGTGCCAGCAGTTTGCAGGGAGGGATCTACGAGCAGTACTTC
CASSLQGGIYEQYF
>TRBJ1-2|TRBV7-4|-|-
TGTGCCTTACGGGACATCCTTGGGTATGGCTACACCTTC
CALRDILGYGYTF
>TRBJ1-1|TRBV6-1|-|-
TGTGCCAGCTCCCCATGGACTGGAAGCACTGAAGCTTTCTTT
CASSPWTGSTEAFF
>TRBJ1-2|TRBV6-5|few|-
TGTGCCAGCAGTCGTCCCGGGACACCGGACTATGGCTACACCTTC
CASSRPGTPDYGYTF
>TRBJ1-1|TRBV24-1|-|-
TGTGCCACCAGTCGGGGGGGAGACTCGACTGAAGCTTTCTTT
CATSRGGDSTEAFF
>TRBJ2-3|TRBV27|-|TRBD2
TGTGCCAGCAGTCCCCCGGGAGGGGGAAGCACAGATACGCAGTATTTT
CASSPPGGGSTDTQYF
>TRBJ2-1|TRBV7-9|-|TRBD1
TGTGCCAGCAGATACCAGACAGGGTGGAATGAGCAGTTCTTC
CASRYQTGWNEQFF
>TRBJ2-1|TRBV27|few|-
TGTGCCAGCAGTCCCTCTACCATGGGCGGGGTTTTAAATGAGCAGTTCTTC
CASSPSTMGGVLNEQFF
>TRBJ1-4|TRBV11-2|-|-
TGTGCCAGCAGCGCGACGGAGGCAAAACTGTTTTTT
CASSATEAKLFF
>TRBJ2-3|TRBV11-1|few|-
TGTGCCAGCAGCTCCTCAGCGGGTCGAGATACGCAGTATTTT
CASSSSAGRDTQYF
>TRBJ2-7|TRBV29-1|-|-
TGCAGCGTTGAAGCACGGACAGCGACCTACTACGAGCAGTACTTC
CSVEARTATYYEQYF
>TRBJ2-7|TRBV12-5|-|-
TGTGCTAGTGGTTTGGAAGACTACGAGCAGTACTTC
CASGLEDYEQYF
>TRBJ2-7|TRBV11-2|-|-
TGTGCCAGCAGCTCCATCGGAAGCGCCTACGAGCAGTACTTC
CASSSIGSAYEQYF
>TRBJ2-5|TRBV7-2|-|TRBD2
TGTGCCAGCAGCTCCGAAGTTTTCCAGCGGGGGATACAAGAGACCCAGTACTTC
CASSSEVFQRGIQETQYF
>TRBJ1-2|TRBV7-3|-|-
TGTGCCAGCAGCCTTAAGGACAGACGGAATGGCTACACCTTC
CASSLKDRRNGYTF
>TRBJ2-5|TRBV7-8|few|TRBD1
TGTGCCAGCAGCTTTCGACAGGGAGCCAACTTGGAGACCCAGTACTTC
CASSFRQGANLETQYF
>TRBJ2-5|TRBV7-9|many|-
TGTGCCAGCAGCTTAGGGGGAACCCAAGAGACCCAGTACTTC
CASSLGGTQETQYF
>TRBJ2-1|TRBV9|few|TRBD2
TGTGCCAGCAGCGTAGGCGGGACAGAAACCACTAGCGGGGTGAGCAATGAGCAGTTCTTC
CASSVGGTETTSGVSNEQFF
>TRBJ1-5|TRBV15|-|-
TGTGCCACCAGCCCAAGCCGACCGGGAACCACCTTAAGCAATCAGCCCCAGCATTTT
CATSPSRPGTTLSNQPQHF
>TRBJ2-2|TRBV24-1|many|-
TGTGCCACCAGTGATTTGCTCAGTAACGGGGAGCTGTTTTTT
CATSDLLSNGELFF
>TRBJ2-3|TRBV6-4|few|TRBD2
TGTGCCAGCAGTGAATCTAGCGGGAGCGCAGATACGCAGTATTTT
CASSESSGSADTQYF
>TRBJ2-5|TRBV15|-|TRBD2
TGTGCCACCAGCAGAGAGCGACTAGCGGGCCTTCGGGAGACCCAGTACTTC
CATSRERLAGLRETQYF
>TRBJ2-6|TRBV27|-|-
TGTGCCAGTGGGACACTTCCCTCTGGGGCCAACGTCCTGACTTTC
CASGTLPSGANVLTF
>TRBJ1-6|TRBV7-9|few|-
TGTGCCAGCAGCTTAGTTTCCGATTGGGGTAATTCACCCCTCCACTTT
CASSLVSDWGNSPLHF
>TRBJ2-7|TRBV12-3/TRBV12-4|-|TRBD2
TGTGCCAGCAGCCCGGTTTATAGCGGGAGCCTCTACGAGCAGTACTTC
CASSPVYSGSLYEQYF
>TRBJ1-2|TRBV27|once|-
TGTGCCAGCAGTTTATTGGCAGGGGCAGGGGGCTACACCTTC
CASSLLAGAGGYTF
>TRBJ1-5|TRBV12-3/TRBV12-4|few|-
TGTGCCAGCAGCGACCTGGGGGACAATCAGCCCCAGCATTTT
CASSDLGDNQPQHF